The 7 T cell receptor beta chains below come from one sample, sequenced in a study of T cells after yellow fever vaccination. MiXCR, run by TCRdb on the 5' RACE reads, gives a single entry per CDR3 protein. Altogether 450,000 to 550,000 distinct CDR3 sequences are present, 15% to 20% being singletons, with the ten largest covering more than 13%. Sequencing used PBMCs, obtained 15 days after the yellow fever booster vaccination. The receptors derive from a man younger than 40 who received the YFV17D yellow fever vaccine.

In its sample, this clonotype was seen a few times. The V call is TRBV7-8, the J call TRBJ2-7; no firm D call. V gave up 4 bases and J gave up 2 bases, with 6 bases separating them. The germline gives CDR1 SGHVS, CDR2 FQNEAQ. The CDR3 spans 12 residues. The CDR3 sequence: CASSYDPYEQYF. The CDR3 DNA follows: TGTGCCAGCAGCTACGACCCCTACGAGCAGTACTTC. Full variable domain (outside the CDR3, taken from reference TRBV7-8 and TRBJ2-7): GAGVSQSPRYKVAKRGQDVALRCDPISGHVSLFWYQQALGQGPEFLTYFQNEAQLDKSGLPSDRFFAERPEGSVSTLKIQRTQQEDSAVYLCASSYDPYEQYFGPGTRLTVT.

V usage is TRBV11-2 and J usage is TRBJ2-3; TRBD2 agrees at 12 bases. This CDR3 comprises 16 residues. V shed 5 bases and J 9 bases; nucleotides not matched to a gene: 12. Germline lookup yields CDR1 SGHAT and CDR2 FQNNGV. The CDR3 DNA sequence: TGTGCCAGCAGCGTCACCTCGGGAACTAGCGGGAGGACGCAGTATTTT. It translates to CASSVTSGTSGRTQYF.

The CDR3 DNA is TGTGCCAGCTCACCCCGCAGTGTCCTTAATGAAAAACTGTTTTTT. This translates into CASSPRSVLNEKLFF. The chain combines TRBV18 with TRBJ1-4; no firm D call. The V end lost 3 bases, the J end lost 4 bases, and 12 bases lay between the germline ends. The CDR3 is 15 residues long. The V gene's germline CDR1 is KGHSH and CDR2 LQKENI.

V gene TRBV15 combines with J gene TRBJ2-7; D gene ambiguous. V was trimmed by 5 bases and J by 3 bases, leaving 14 bases between them. CDR3 length: 14 residues. Germline-derived CDR1 and CDR2 are LNHNV and YYDKDF (reference sequence). The CDR3 loop is CATSDGVEDYEQYF. DNA of the CDR3: TGTGCCACCAGCGACGGTGTTGAGGACTACGAGCAGTACTTC.

The gene calls are TRBV10-3 and TRBJ1-1; TRBD1 agrees at 7 bases. CDR1 and CDR2 from the germline V gene are ENHRY and SYGVKD. The CDR3 contains 13 residues. The V segment lost 8 bases and the J segment 1 base; nucleotides outside the gene matches: 4. This CDR3 reads CAIVRDRNTEAFF. The CDR3 coding sequence is TGTGCCATCGTCCGGGACAGGAACACTGAAGCTTTCTTT.

This clonotype was picked up a small number of times. The chain couples TRBV7-2 to TRBJ2-1, with D maybe TRBD1 (6 bases). V shed 7 bases and J shed 0 bases, with 16 bases lying between them. Looked up from germline, CDR1 is SGHTA and CDR2 is FQGNSA. This CDR3 is 16 amino acids long. The CDR3 spells CASTRAGVSSYNEQFF. CDR3 DNA: TGTGCCAGCACCCGAGCAGGGGTGAGCTCCTACAATGAGCAGTTCTTC.

J is TRBJ2-1 and V is TRBV12-3 or TRBV12-4, with D hard to call. The CDR3 runs to 10 residues. Between the trimmed V and J ends, which lost 4 bases and 9 bases, there was a span of 4 bases. The CDR3 loop is CASSYFEQFF. The CDR3 DNA is TGTGCCAGCAGTTATTTTGAGCAGTTCTTC.